The text below deals with one TCR beta chain. Its cognate antigen has yet to be identified. Qualities for individual bases were not recorded, and no much larger clone is one base off. Library prep was done by the immunoSEQ multiplex PCR assay. TCRdb mirrors the immuneACCESS table, restricted to in-frame sequences. Some clones are absent from its copies; in checked studies, under half trace to an unresolved V gene, and the reason for the others is unknown. The sample table records about 110,000 clones; 90% to 95% of these occur just once. The ten largest clonotypes hold roughly 1.5% of the sample. The germline V gene yields KGHSH for CDR1 and LQKENI for CDR2. Unmatched junction bases come to 4, with V trimmed by 3 bases and J by 10 bases. Inclusive of the bounding cysteine and phenylalanine, the CDR3 is 14 residues long. Only CDR3 DNA remains: 42 bases, in frame from the first base. The data belong to a study of T cells after somatic rescue of genetic block (dated by TCRdb to about 2020). Concerning the study at large: The study assessed how robust, over the long term, a T-cell system was when the system had developed through somatic rescue of a genetic block in T-cell development.

Here the chain combines TRBV18 and TRBJ1-6; 9 middle bases align to TRBD1. The receptor was isolated from a woman aged 18-35 years. The sample taken for sequencing was peripheral blood mononuclear cells (PBMCs). Here the CDR3 is given as CASSPGQGSSPLHF. The nucleotide sequence is TGTGCCAGCTCACCGGGACAGGGCTCATCACCCCTCCACTTT.